The TCR beta chain under discussion was sequenced for a study of control samples from healthy donors and cancer patients. V lost 9 bases and J 1 base, leaving 15 bases between the germline ends. The CDR3 totals 14 residues. Germline lookup yields CDR1 LNHDA and CDR2 SQIVND (reference sequence). Profiled with immunoSEQ multiplex PCR; TCRdb holds only in-frame clones, not every one. Of about 100,000 clones in the sample, about 82% were seen once. The chain recombines TRBV19 with TRBJ1-1; tentative D call: TRBD1 (5 bases). The sequenced sample consisted of blood. The source is a man between 25 and 39 years old in good health. CDR3 sequence: CASTKPGTNTEAFF. CDR3 nucleotide sequence: TGTGCCAGCACAAAACCAGGGACGAACACTGAAGCTTTCTTT.